This T cell receptor (beta chain) is drawn from a study of kidney transplant recipient with SARS-CoV-2 infection. TCRdb re-called the reads through MiXCR, storing one row per CDR3 protein. This table has some 220,000 distinct CDR3 sequences, less than 35% appearing once. This CDR3 is 11 amino acids long. V dropped 7 bases and J dropped 4 bases, with 11 bases sitting between them. CDR1 is GTSNPN, CDR2 SVGIG, per germline (reference sequence). There are many counts of this clonotype. The chain is built from TRBV30 and TRBJ2-7; D is perhaps TRBD1 or TRBD2 (5 bases each). The TCR comes from a male patient between 25 and 39 years old who had COVID-19 and was a kidney transplant recipient. Some of the T cells might come from the graft donor. Specimen: a blood sample, collected at baseline and between days 110 and 120 from a kidney transplant recipient. The CDR3 spells CAYQGAYEQYF. The CDR3, as DNA: TGTGCCTACCAGGGAGCTTACGAGCAGTACTTC. The whole variable domain, remainder taken from reference TRBV30 and TRBJ2-7, is SQTIHQWPATLVQPVGSPLSLECTVEGTSNPNLYWYRQAAGRGLQLLFYSVGIGQISSEVPQNLSASRPQDRQFILSSKKLLLSDSGFYLCAYQGAYEQYFGPGTRLTVT.